A single T cell receptor beta chain is shown here with its context. Antigen: not known. The CDR3 is made up of 12 amino acids. Germline lookup yields CDR1 SEHNR and CDR2 FQNEAQ (reference sequence). The data derive from a study of CXCR3-negative and CXCR3-positive naive CD8 T cells. Points from the study as a whole: CXCR3-negative naive cells had less hydrophobic TRB CDR3s than did CXCR3-positive naive cells. Because surface CD5 did not distinguish the naive subsets, TCR strength was inferred from TRB CDR3 properties. Memory, not naive, CXCR3-negative and CXCR3-positive cells differed in TRBV-TRBJ usage.

Libraries were UMI-labeled 5' RACE TRB cDNA. TCRdb re-called the 5' RACE reads, yielding one record per CDR3 amino acid sequence without DNA. This sample's clone table lists roughly 110,000 distinct CDR3 sequences. V and J are TRBV7-9 and TRBJ1-2. This TCR was sampled from a human donor in good health. Some clones in this sample may be carry-over from other donors' samples. Sequencing was done on a sample of naive CXCR3+ CD8+ T cells from blood. Subset meaning: CD45RO-CCR7+CD27+CD95- naive CD8+ T cells expressing CXCR3 (TNR3+). This CDR3 reads CASSFEYTGYTF.